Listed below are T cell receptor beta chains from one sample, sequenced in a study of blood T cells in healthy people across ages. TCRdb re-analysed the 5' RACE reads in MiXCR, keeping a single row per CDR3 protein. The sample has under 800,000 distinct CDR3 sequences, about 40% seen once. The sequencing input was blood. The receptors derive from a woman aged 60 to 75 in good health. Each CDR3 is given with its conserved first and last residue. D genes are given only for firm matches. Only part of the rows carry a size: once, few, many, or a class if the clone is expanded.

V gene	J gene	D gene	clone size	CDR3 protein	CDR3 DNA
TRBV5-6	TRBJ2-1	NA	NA	CASSLGYLSLYNEQFF	TGTGCCAGCAGCTTGGGTTATCTTAGTCTCTACAATGAGCAGTTCTTC
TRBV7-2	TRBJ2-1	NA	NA	CASSLRVASDFGEQFF	TGTGCCAGCAGCTTGAGGGTTGCTAGCGACTTTGGTGAGCAGTTCTTC
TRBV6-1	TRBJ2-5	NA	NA	CASSEALGETQYF	TGTGCCAGCAGTGAAGCGCTCGGGGAGACCCAGTACTTC
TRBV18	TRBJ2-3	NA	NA	CASLKAGTDTQYF	TGTGCCAGCTTAAAAGCGGGCACAGATACGCAGTATTTT
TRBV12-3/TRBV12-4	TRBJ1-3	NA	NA	CASSFGRGNTIYF	TGTGCCAGCAGTTTCGGTCGTGGAAACACCATATATTTT
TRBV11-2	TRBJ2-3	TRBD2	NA	CASSPQLARNTDTQYF	TGTGCCAGCAGCCCACAACTAGCGCGTAACACAGATACGCAGTATTTT
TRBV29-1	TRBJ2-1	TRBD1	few	CSVEGQGLYNEQFF	TGCAGCGTTGAAGGACAGGGCCTATACAATGAGCAGTTCTTC
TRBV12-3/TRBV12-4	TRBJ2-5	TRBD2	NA	CASSFRLAGEGETQYF	TGTGCCAGCAGTTTTCGACTAGCGGGAGAGGGAGAGACCCAGTACTTC
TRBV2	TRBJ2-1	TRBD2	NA	CASTPGLAAYNEQFF	TGTGCCAGCACCCCCGGACTAGCGGCCTACAATGAGCAGTTCTTC
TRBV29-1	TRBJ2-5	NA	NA	CSVEDWDEKETQYF	TGCAGCGTTGAAGACTGGGATGAAAAAGAGACCCAGTACTTC
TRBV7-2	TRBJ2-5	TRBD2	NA	CASSLGTSSTGEQYF	TGTGCCAGCAGCTTAGGGACTAGCTCCACGGGGGAGCAGTACTTC
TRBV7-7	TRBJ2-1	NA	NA	CASSFYLGSYNEQFF	TGTGCCAGCAGCTTCTACCTAGGCTCCTACAATGAGCAGTTCTTC
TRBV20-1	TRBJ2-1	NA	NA	CSARSAPKTGTAAYNEQFF	TGCAGTGCTAGATCAGCTCCTAAAACGGGGACGGCGGCCTACAATGAGCAGTTCTTC
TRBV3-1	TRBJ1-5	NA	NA	CASSQEGAAGQPQHF	TGTGCCAGCAGCCAAGAGGGGGCGGCGGGTCAGCCCCAGCATTTT
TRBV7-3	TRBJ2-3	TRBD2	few	CASSLSSGGADTQYF	TGTGCCAGCAGCTTAAGTAGCGGGGGGGCAGATACGCAGTATTTT
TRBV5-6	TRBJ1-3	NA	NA	CASSLGRVSGNTIYF	TGTGCCAGCAGCTTGGGTCGAGTCTCTGGAAACACCATATATTTT
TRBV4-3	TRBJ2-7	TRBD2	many	CASSHGRGLAAGEQYF	TGCGCCAGCAGCCATGGCCGGGGACTAGCAGCCGGCGAGCAGTACTTC
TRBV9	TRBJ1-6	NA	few	CASSAVPGEHNSPLHF	TGTGCCAGCAGCGCGGTCCCGGGCGAGCATAATTCACCCCTCCACTTT
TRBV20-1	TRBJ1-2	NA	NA	CSAREDRGFGYTF	TGCAGTGCTAGAGAAGACAGAGGGTTTGGCTACACCTTC
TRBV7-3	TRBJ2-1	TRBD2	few	CASSGGTSDNSYNEQFF	TGTGCCAGCAGCGGCGGGACTAGCGACAACTCCTACAATGAGCAGTTCTTC
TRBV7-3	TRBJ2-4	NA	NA	CASSLTRAGTVNIQYF	TGTGCCAGCAGCTTAACCCGGGCGGGAACGGTGAACATTCAGTACTTC
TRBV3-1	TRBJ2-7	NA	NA	CASSQGIWRVRGKYEQYF	TGTGCCAGCAGCCAAGGGATCTGGAGGGTGAGGGGAAAATACGAGCAGTACTTC
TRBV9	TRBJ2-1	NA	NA	CASRRGPDNEQFF	TGTGCCAGCAGGAGGGGACCAGACAATGAGCAGTTCTTC
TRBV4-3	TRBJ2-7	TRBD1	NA	CASSQDWGQGGQYF	TGCGCCAGCAGCCAAGATTGGGGACAGGGAGGACAGTACTTC
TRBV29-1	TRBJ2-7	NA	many	CSVEAGTPYEQYF	TGCAGCGTTGAGGCAGGGACACCCTACGAGCAGTACTTC
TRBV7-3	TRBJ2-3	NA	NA	CASRPGLGLSDTQYF	TGTGCCAGCAGGCCCGGGTTGGGGTTATCAGATACGCAGTATTTC
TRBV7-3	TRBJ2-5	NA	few	CASSRGWGETQYF	TGTGCCAGCAGCAGGGGTTGGGGAGAGACCCAGTACTTC
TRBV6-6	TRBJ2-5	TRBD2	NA	CASSFGGAKSETQYF	TGTGCCAGCAGTTTCGGGGGGGCCAAGTCAGAGACCCAGTACTTC
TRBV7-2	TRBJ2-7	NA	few	CASSRSGGGEQYF	TGTGCCAGCAGCCGGTCGGGGGGCGGCGAGCAGTACTTC
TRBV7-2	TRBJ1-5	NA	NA	CTSSLWREQPQHF	TGTACCAGCAGCTTATGGCGGGAGCAGCCCCAGCATTTT
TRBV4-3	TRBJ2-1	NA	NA	CVSSRTDNYNEQFF	TGCGTCAGCAGCCGAACGGACAATTACAATGAGCAGTTCTTC
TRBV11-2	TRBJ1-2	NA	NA	CASSSGHAGYTF	TGTGCCAGCAGCTCGGGACATGCTGGCTACACCTTC
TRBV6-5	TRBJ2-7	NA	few	CASSYSPLYSYEQYF	TGTGCCAGCAGTTACTCACCATTATATTCCTACGAGCAGTACTTC
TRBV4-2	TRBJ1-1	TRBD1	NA	CASSPRAVGQGRTEAFF	TGTGCCAGCAGCCCCAGGGCCGTAGGACAGGGTCGAACTGAAGCTTTCTTT
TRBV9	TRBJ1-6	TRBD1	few	CASKQGLDNSPLHF	TGTGCCAGTAAACAGGGGCTGGATAATTCACCCCTCCACTTT
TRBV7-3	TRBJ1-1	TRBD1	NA	CASSPDRVVTEAFF	TGTGCCAGCAGCCCGGACAGGGTTGTAACTGAAGCTTTCTTT
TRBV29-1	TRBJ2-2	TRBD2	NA	CSVAGLAGEGTGELFF	TGCAGCGTCGCGGGACTAGCGGGAGAAGGCACCGGGGAGCTGTTTTTT
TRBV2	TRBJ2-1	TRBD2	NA	CASSDSRGAYNEQFF	TGTGCCAGCAGTGACTCGCGGGGGGCTTACAATGAGCAGTTCTTC
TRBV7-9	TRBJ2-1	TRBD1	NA	CASSLQSGQGFEQFF	TGTGCCAGCAGCCTACAGTCGGGACAGGGGTTTGAGCAGTTCTTC
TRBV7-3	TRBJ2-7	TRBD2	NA	CASSLTLTSGGYNEQYF	TGTGCCAGCAGCTTAACCCTGACTAGCGGGGGTTACAATGAGCAGTACTTC
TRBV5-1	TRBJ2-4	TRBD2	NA	CACSLPGRLAENIQYF	TGCGCCTGCAGCTTGCCCGGGAGGCTAGCGGAAAACATTCAGTACTTC
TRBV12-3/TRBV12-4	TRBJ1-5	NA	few	CASSWQANQPQHF	TGTGCCAGCAGTTGGCAGGCCAATCAGCCCCAGCATTTT
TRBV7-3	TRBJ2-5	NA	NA	CASSFDYQETQYF	TGTGCCAGCAGCTTTGACTACCAAGAGACCCAGTACTTC
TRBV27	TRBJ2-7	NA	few	CASSFQATGWTNEQYF	TGTGCCAGCAGTTTCCAGGCGACAGGATGGACTAACGAGCAGTACTTC
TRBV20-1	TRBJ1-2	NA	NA	CSAKNYGYTF	TGCAGTGCTAAAAACTATGGCTACACCTTC
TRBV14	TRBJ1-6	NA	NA	CASSSGPPGPPHF	TGTGCCAGCAGCTCGGGGCCCCCGGGCCCCCCCCACTTT